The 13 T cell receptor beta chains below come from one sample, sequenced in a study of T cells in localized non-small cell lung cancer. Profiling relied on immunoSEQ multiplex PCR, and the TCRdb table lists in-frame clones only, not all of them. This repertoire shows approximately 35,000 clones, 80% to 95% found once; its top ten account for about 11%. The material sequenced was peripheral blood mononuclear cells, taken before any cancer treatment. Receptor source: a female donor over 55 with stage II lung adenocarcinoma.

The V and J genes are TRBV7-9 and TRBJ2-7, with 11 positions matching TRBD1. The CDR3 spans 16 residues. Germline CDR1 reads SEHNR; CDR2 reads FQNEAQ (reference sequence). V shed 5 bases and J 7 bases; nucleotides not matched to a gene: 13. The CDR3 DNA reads TGTGCCAGCAGCCGTCCCGGGACAGGGGGGCGTGAAGAGCAGTACTTC. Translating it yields CASSRPGTGGREEQYF. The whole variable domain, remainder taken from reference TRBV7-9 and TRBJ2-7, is DTGVSQNPRHKITKRGQNVTFRCDPISEHNRLYWYRQTLGQGPEFLTYFQNEAQLEKSRLLSDRFSAERPKGSFSTLEIQRTEQGDSAMYLCASSRPGTGGREEQYFGPGTRLTVT.

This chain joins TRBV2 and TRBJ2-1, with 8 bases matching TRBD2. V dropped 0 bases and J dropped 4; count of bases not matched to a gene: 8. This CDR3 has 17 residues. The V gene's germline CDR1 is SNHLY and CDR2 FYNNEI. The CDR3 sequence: CASSEAIGSGGYNEQFF. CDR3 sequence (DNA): TGTGCCAGCAGTGAAGCAATAGGGAGCGGGGGATACAATGAGCAGTTCTTC.

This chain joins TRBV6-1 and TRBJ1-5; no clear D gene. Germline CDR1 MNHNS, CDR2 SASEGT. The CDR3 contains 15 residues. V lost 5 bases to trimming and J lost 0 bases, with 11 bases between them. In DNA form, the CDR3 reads TGTGCCAGCAGTCGTCACATGGATAGCAATCAGCCCCAGCATTTT. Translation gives CASSRHMDSNQPQHF.

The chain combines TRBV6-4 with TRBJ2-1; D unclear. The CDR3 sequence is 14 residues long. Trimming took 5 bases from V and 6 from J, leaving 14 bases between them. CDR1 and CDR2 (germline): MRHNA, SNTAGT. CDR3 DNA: TGTGCCAGCAGTTTAGGACCGGAAGGCAATGAGCAGTTCTTC. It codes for CASSLGPEGNEQFF.

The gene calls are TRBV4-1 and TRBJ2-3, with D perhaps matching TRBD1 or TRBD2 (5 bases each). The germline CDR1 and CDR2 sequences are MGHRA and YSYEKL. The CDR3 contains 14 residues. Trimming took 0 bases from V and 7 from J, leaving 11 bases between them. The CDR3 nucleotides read TGCGCCAGCAGCCAAGATGAGGGGTACCATACGCAGTATTTT. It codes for CASSQDEGYHTQYF.

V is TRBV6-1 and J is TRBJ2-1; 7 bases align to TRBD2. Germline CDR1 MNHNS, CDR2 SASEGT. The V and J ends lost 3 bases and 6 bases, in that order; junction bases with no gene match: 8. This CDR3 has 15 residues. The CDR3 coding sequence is TGTGCCAGCAGTGAGCGGCTAGCGGCTTCCAATGAGCAGTTCTTC. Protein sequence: CASSERLAASNEQFF.

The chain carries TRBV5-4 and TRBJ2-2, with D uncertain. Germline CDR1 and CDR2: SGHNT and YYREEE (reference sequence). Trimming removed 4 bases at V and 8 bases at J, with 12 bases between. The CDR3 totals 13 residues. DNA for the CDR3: TGTGCCAGCAGCCTTCAACCGGTTGGGGAGCTGTTTTTT. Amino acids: CASSLQPVGELFF.

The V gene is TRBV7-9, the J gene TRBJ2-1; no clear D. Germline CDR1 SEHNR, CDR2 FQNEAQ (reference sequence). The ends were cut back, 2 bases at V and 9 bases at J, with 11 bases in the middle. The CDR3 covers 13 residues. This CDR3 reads CASSLTAEGEQFF. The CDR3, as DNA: TGTGCCAGCAGCTTAACAGCCGAAGGTGAGCAGTTCTTC.

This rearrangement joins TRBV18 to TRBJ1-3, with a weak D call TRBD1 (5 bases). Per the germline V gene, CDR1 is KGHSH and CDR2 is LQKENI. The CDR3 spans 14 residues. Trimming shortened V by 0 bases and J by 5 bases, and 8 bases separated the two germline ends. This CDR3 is CASSPPGERNTIYF. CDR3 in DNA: TGTGCCAGCTCACCACCGGGGGAAAGAAACACCATATATTTT.

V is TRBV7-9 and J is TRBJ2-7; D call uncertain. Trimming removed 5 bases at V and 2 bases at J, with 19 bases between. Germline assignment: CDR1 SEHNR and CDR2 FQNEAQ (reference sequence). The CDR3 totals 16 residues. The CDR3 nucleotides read TGTGCCAGCAGCCCCCGTTTCTTGGCAGCTCCCTACGAGCAGTACTTC. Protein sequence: CASSPRFLAAPYEQYF.

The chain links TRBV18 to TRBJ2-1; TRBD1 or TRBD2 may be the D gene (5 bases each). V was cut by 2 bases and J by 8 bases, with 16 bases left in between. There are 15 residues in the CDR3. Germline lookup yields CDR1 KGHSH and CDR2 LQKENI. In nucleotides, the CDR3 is TGTGCCAGCTCACCAGAGGCACTAATGGGACATGAGCAGTTCTTC. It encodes CASSPEALMGHEQFF. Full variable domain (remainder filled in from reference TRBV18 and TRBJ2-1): NAGVMQNPRHLVRRRGQEARLRCSPMKGHSHVYWYRQLPEEGLKFMVYLQKENIIDESGMPKERFSAEFPKEGPSILRIQQVVRGDSAAYFCASSPEALMGHEQFFGPGTRLTVL.

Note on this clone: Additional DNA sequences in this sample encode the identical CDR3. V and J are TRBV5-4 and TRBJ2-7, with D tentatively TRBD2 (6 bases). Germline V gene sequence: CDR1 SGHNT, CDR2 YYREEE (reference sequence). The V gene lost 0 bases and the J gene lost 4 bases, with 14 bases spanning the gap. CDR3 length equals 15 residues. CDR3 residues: CASSLAGRGAYEQYF. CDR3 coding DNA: TGTGCCAGCAGCTTGGCCGGGAGAGGGGCGTACGAGCAGTACTTC.

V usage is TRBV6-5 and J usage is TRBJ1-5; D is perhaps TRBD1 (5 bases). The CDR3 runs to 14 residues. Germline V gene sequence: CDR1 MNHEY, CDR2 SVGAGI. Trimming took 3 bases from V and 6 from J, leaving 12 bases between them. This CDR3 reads CASSYSTVGQPQHF. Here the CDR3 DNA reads TGTGCCAGCAGTTATTCGACAGTAGGTCAGCCCCAGCATTTT.